The entry below gives a single T cell receptor (beta chain) sequence along with its context. The antigen is unknown. By way of CD45RO/CCR7/CD25/CD127/CD95/CD27, the CD4+ regulatory, stem cell-like memory, central memory and naive cells were sorted. Isolated RNA was reverse transcribed in full, so expressed TCRB transcripts were sequenced. Naive, central memory and regulatory T cell samples came to a mean of about 3.9 million reads. Sequenced by immunoSEQ multiplex PCR; TCRdb stores in-frame clones only, minus some. The data contain more than 550,000 clones, more than 13% of them singletons. This entry is derived from a study of beta chain features in type 1 diabetes. Study findings and constraints: Fewer insertions but more deletions were seen at VDJ junctions in type 1 diabetes patients. When Type 1 diabetes patients were examined, their TCRB CDR3s proved moderately but significantly shorter in all four CD4+ subsets. For cells with high TCR expression, cDNA sequencing could yield over-representation.

V gave up 2 bases and J gave up 3 bases, with 11 bases separating them. The germline gives CDR1 MDHEN, CDR2 SYDVKM. The CDR3 covers 14 residues. J is TRBJ2-7 and V is TRBV28, with D perhaps matching TRBD1 (6 bases). The sample was naive CD4+ T cells from blood. This clonotype was sampled from a man between 18 and 35 years old with type 1 diabetes. The CDR3 loop is CASSLPGQIYEQYF. The CDR3 bases are TGTGCCAGCAGTTTACCCGGACAGATCTACGAGCAGTACTTC.